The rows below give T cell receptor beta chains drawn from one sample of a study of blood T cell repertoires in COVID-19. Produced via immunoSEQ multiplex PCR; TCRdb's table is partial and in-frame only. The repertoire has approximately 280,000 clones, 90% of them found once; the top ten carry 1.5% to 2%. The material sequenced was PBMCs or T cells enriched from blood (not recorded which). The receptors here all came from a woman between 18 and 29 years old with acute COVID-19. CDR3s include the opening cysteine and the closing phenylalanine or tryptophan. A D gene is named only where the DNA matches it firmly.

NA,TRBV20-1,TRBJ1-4,CSAHLSKKLFF,TGCAGTGCTCACCTAAGTAAAAAACTGTTTTTT
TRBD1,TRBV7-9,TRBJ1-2,CASSLPRTGYYGYTF,TGTGCCAGCAGCTTACCCCGGACAGGTTACTATGGCTACACCTTC
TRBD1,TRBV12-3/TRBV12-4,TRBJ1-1,CASRRTGVIFF,TGTGCCAGCAGACGGACAGGGGTTATCTTCTTT
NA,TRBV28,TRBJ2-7,CASWGHLQGEQYF,TGTGCCAGCTGGGGGCACCTCCAGGGCGAGCAGTACTTC
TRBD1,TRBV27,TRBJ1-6,CASSLDTGGASNSPLHF,TGTGCCAGCAGTCTTGACACAGGGGGCGCTTCTAATTCACCCCTCCACTTT
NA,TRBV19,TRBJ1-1,CASRLTANTEAFF,TGTGCCAGTAGACTGACAGCAAACACTGAAGCTTTCTTT
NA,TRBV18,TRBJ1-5,CASSPTGINQPQHF,TGTGCCAGCTCACCCACAGGGATCAATCAGCCCCAGCATTTT
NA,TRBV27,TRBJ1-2,CASSLTGGTPFNYGYTF,TGTGCCAGCAGTTTAACGGGGGGCACCCCATTTAACTATGGCTACACCTTC
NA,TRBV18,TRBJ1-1,CASSPQGVDTEAFF,TGTGCCAGCTCACCACAGGGGGTTGACACTGAAGCTTTCTTT
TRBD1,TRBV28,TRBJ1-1,CASRQGFTLNTEAFF,TGTGCCAGTCGACAGGGCTTTACCCTGAACACTGAAGCTTTCTTT
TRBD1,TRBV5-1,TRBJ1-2,CASSPDRVYGYTF,TGCGCCAGCAGCCCCGACAGGGTCTATGGCTACACCTTC
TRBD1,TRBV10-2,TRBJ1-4,CASSVSGTGLNEKLFF,TGCGCCAGCAGTGTGTCCGGGACAGGGCTTAATGAAAAACTGTTTTTT
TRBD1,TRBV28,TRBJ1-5,CASSRPGTVYSNQPQHF,TGTGCCAGCAGTCGACCCGGGACAGTGTATAGCAATCAGCCCCAGCATTTT
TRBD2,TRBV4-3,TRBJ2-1,CASSQEGGLAGGLNEQFF,TGCGCCAGCAGCCAAGAGGGGGGACTAGCGGGGGGACTCAATGAGCAGTTCTTC
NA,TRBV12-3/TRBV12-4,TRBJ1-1,CASSLAGGAEAFF,TGTGCCAGCAGTTTAGCCGGGGGAGCTGAAGCTTTCTTT
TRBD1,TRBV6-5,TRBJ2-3,CASSLLRDRITDTQYF,TGTGCCAGCAGTTTACTTAGGGACAGGATCACAGATACGCAGTATTTT
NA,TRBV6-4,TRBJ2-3,CTSSDSGGTDTQYF,TGTACCAGCAGTGACTCCGGGGGCACAGATACGCAGTATTTT
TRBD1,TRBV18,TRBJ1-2,CASSPGTGGRGYGYTF,TGTGCCAGCTCACCAGGGACAGGGGGCCGGGGGTATGGCTACACCTTC
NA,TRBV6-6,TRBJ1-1,CASIREAEAFF,TGTGCCAGCATAAGGGAGGCTGAAGCTTTCTTT
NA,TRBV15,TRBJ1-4,CATSMARERTNEKLFF,TGTGCCACCAGCATGGCCAGGGAAAGAACTAATGAAAAACTGTTTTTT